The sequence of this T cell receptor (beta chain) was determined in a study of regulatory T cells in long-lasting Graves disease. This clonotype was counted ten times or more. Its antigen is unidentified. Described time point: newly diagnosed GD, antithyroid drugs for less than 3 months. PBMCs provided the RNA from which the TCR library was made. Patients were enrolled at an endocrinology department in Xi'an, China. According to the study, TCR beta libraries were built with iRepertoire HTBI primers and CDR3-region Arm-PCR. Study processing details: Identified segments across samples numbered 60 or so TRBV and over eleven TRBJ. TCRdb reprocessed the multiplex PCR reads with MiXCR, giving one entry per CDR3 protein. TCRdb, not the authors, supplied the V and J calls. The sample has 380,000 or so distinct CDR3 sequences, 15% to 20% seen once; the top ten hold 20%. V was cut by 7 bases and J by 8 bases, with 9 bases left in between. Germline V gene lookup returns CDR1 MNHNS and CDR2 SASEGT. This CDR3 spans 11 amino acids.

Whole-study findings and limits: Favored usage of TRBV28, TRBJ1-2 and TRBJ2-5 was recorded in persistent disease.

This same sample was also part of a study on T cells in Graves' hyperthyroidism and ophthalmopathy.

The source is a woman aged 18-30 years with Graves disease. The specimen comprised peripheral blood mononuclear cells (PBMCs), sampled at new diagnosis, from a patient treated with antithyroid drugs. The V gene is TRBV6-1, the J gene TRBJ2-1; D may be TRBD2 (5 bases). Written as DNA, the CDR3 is TGTGCCAGCACCCTAGCTCATGAGCAGTTCTTC. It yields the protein CASTLAHEQFF.